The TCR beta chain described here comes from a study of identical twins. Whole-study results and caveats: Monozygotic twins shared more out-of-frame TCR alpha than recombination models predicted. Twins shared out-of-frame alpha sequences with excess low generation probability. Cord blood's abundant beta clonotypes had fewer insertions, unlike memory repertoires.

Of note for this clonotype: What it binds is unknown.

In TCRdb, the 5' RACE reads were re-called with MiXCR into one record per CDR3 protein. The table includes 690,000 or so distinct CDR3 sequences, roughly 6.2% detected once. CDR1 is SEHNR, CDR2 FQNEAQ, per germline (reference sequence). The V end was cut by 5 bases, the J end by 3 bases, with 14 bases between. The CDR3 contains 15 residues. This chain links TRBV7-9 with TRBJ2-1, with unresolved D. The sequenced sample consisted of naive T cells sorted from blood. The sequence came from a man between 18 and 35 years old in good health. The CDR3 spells CASSPPRPVYNEQFF. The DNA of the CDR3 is TGTGCCAGCAGCCCTCCCCGACCGGTCTACAATGAGCAGTTCTTC.